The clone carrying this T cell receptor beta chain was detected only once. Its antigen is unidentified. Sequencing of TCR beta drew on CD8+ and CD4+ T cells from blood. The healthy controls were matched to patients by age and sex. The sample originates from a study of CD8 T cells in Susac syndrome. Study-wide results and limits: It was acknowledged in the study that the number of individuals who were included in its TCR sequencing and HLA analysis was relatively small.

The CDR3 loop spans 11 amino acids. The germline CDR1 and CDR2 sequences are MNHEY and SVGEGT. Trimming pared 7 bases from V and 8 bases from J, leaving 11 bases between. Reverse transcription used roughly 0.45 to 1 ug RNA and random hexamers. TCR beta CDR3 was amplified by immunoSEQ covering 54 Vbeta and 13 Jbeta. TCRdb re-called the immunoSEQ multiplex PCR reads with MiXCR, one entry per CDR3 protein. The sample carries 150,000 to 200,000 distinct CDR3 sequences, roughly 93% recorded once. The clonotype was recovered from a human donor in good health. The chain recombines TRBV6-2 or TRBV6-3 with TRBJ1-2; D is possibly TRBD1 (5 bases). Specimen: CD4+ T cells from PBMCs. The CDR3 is CASKWGSGYTF. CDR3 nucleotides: TGTGCCAGCAAATGGGGGAGCGGCTACACCTTC.